Listed below are T cell receptor beta chains from one sample, sequenced in a study of blood T cell repertoires in COVID-19. Measured with immunoSEQ multiplex PCR; TCRdb has only the in-frame clones, and not every one. The sample lists just under 60,000 clones, more than 65% occurring once. The sample consisted of peripheral blood. These receptors all stem from a man of 80 years or more with COVID-19, enrolled during active disease. CDR3s include the opening cysteine and the closing phenylalanine or tryptophan. D genes are given only for firm matches. Some rows mark clone size as missing; the rest say once, few, many or name a class of expanded clone.

TRBD2 | TRBJ2-3 | TRBV3-1/TRBV3-2 | 17 | . | TGTGCCAGCAGCCAAGCCCCAAGCGGGGCCCTCACAGATACGCAGTATTTT | CASSQAPSGALTDTQYF
TRBD1 | TRBJ2-3 | TRBV2 | 13 | . | TGTGCCAGCAGTGGTCGACAGGGAGATACGCAGTATTTT | CASSGRQGDTQYF
. | TRBJ1-5 | TRBV20-1 | 14 | . | TGCAGTGCTAGTGGTCCCGCCACGAGTCAGCCCCAGCATTTT | CSASGPATSQPQHF
TRBD1 | TRBJ2-7 | TRBV7-9 | 12 | . | TGTGCCAGCCAGGGGGTCTCCTACGAGCAGTACTTC | CASQGVSYEQYF
TRBD2 | TRBJ2-3 | TRBV11-3 | 16 | . | TGTGCCAGCAGCCCCCGACTAGCGGACCGCACAGATACGCAGTATTTT | CASSPRLADRTDTQYF
TRBD2 | TRBJ2-1 | TRBV10-1 | 15 | . | TGCGCCAGCACCTTAGGACTAGCGGGAGACAATGAGCAGTTCTTC | CASTLGLAGDNEQFF
. | TRBJ2-2 | TRBV11-2 | 16 | . | TGTGCCAGCAGCTTAGATGCAGGGGACGGCGCCGGGGAGCTGTTTTTT | CASSLDAGDGAGELFF
TRBD1 | TRBJ1-2 | TRBV18 | 15 | . | TGTGCCAGCTCCCGCGGGACAGGGATTAACTATGGCTACACCTTC | CASSRGTGINYGYTF
. | TRBJ1-4 | TRBV5-4 | 16 | . | TGTGCCAGCAGCTTGAGACAGAAGAGAGCTAATGAAAAACTGTTTTTT | CASSLRQKRANEKLFF
TRBD1 | TRBJ1-4 | TRBV4-3 | 15 | . | TGCGCCAGCAGCCACCAAGAGGGGGCGCGCGAAAAACTGTTTTTT | CASSHQEGAREKLFF
. | TRBJ2-5 | TRBV5-1 | 13 | once | TGCGCCAGCAGCTTGGGAAGAGAAGAGACCCAGTACTTC | CASSLGREETQYF
. | TRBJ1-5 | TRBV19 | 13 | . | TGTGCCAGTAATCTGGACAGAGATCAGCCCCAGCATTTT | CASNLDRDQPQHF
TRBD1 | TRBJ1-2 | TRBV9 | 14 | . | TGTGCCAGCAGCGTAGACAACAGGGGGTATGGCTACACCTTC | CASSVDNRGYGYTF
TRBD2 | TRBJ2-2 | TRBV10-1 | 14 | . | TGCGCCAGCAGTGCGGGGGGGGACACCGGGGAGCTGTTTTTT | CASSAGGDTGELFF
. | TRBJ1-2 | TRBV6-5 | 12 | . | TGTGCCAGCACCGCCCGGGGCTATGGCTACACCTTC | CASTARGYGYTF
. | TRBJ2-5 | TRBV6-5 | 11 | . | TGTGCCAGCAGTACTCCGGAGACCCAGTACTTC | CASSTPETQYF